The 21 T cell receptor beta chains below were found in one sample sequenced in a study of CD8+ T cells in alopecia areata. As the sequencing template, cDNA was produced by extracting RNA and reverse transcribing it. Only in-frame clones appear in the TCRdb table, and some are missing; sequencing was by immunoSEQ multiplex PCR. The data hold more than 100,000 clones, with 55% observed a single time. The sequenced sample consisted of CD4+ T cells sorted from blood. These receptors came from a human donor in good health.

This clone appeared a few times. This sequence joins TRBV27 and TRBJ1-2; D remains unclear. Germline CDR1 MNHEY, CDR2 SMNVEV (reference sequence). This CDR3 is built from 13 residues. V shed 2 bases and J shed 8 bases, with 12 bases lying between them. The CDR3 sequence: CASSLNWATGYTF. The DNA of the CDR3 is TGTGCCAGCAGTTTAAACTGGGCGACCGGCTACACCTTC.

The sample holds a few counts of this clone. The chain's CDR3 is CAISESNPGTGNTIYF. CDR3 bases: TGTGCCATCAGTGAGTCGAATCCAGGGACAGGAAACACCATATATTTT. The chain combines TRBV10-3 with TRBJ1-3; perhaps TRBD1 as D (6 bases). V was pared by 0 bases and J by 4 bases, with 13 bases between. Germline values: CDR1 ENHRY, CDR2 SYGVKD. The CDR3 length is 16 residues.

This clone was counted a few times. The rearrangement joins TRBV5-4 to TRBJ2-3, with 9 bases identical to TRBD1. The length of the CDR3 is 15 residues. With 1 base clipped from V and 3 bases from J, the junction kept 3 bases outside the gene matches. Germline V lookup: CDR1 SGHNT, CDR2 YYREEE (reference sequence). The CDR3 nucleotides read TGTGCCAGCAGCTTGACAGGGGGCACGACAGATACGCAGTATTTT. Amino acids: CASSLTGGTTDTQYF.

The chain is built from TRBV30 and TRBJ1-3, with D hard to call. The germline V gene encodes CDR1 GTSNPN and CDR2 SVGIG (reference sequence). This CDR3 has 12 amino acids. Trimming shortened V by 0 bases and J by 3 bases, and 3 bases separated the two germline ends. In DNA form, the CDR3 reads TGTGCCTGGAGTGTAGTTGGAAACACCATATATTTT. Translated, it gives CAWSVVGNTIYF.

The chain is built from TRBV29-1 and TRBJ1-3; 7 nucleotides match TRBD1. The CDR3 contains 13 residues. V lost 7 bases, J lost 0 bases, and 3 bases stayed unmatched. The germline V gene has CDR1 SQVTM and CDR2 ANQGSEA. The CDR3 protein is CSAGQSSGNTIYF. DNA for the CDR3: TGCAGCGCGGGACAGAGCTCTGGAAACACCATATATTTT.

The V gene is TRBV30, the J gene TRBJ2-1; 9 bases line up with TRBD2. The CDR3 extends over 14 amino acids. V was pared by 2 bases and J by 8 bases, with 7 bases of the junction left unmatched. The germline V gene encodes CDR1 GTSNPN and CDR2 SVGIG (reference sequence). The CDR3 region is CAWSLGGGAYEQFF. CDR3 nucleotides: TGTGCCTGGAGTCTTGGCGGGGGGGCCTATGAGCAGTTCTTC.

This clone came up a few times. The V call is TRBV7-4, the J call TRBJ2-1, with TRBD2 identical over 9 bases. The CDR3 totals 19 residues. V lost 7 bases, J lost 0 bases, and 16 bases stayed unmatched. In germline, CDR1 is SGHVT, CDR2 SQSDAQ. This CDR3 reads CASMKSRERGANSYNEQFF. The CDR3 DNA reads TGTGCCAGCATGAAATCTAGGGAGCGGGGGGCCAACTCCTACAATGAGCAGTTCTTC.

The chain combines TRBV7-6 with TRBJ2-3, with D possibly being TRBD1 (5 bases). V dropped 1 base and J dropped 0 bases, with 5 bases sitting between them. Germline V gene sequence: CDR1 SGHVS, CDR2 FNYEAQ. The length of the CDR3 is 14 residues. The CDR3 DNA follows: TGTGCCAGCAGCTTAGGACAGAGCACAGATACGCAGTATTTT. Translated, it gives CASSLGQSTDTQYF.

The rearrangement joins TRBV19 to TRBJ1-2; TRBD1 aligns across 12 bases. This CDR3 is built from 17 residues. V trimming: 7 bases; J trimming: 4 bases; junction bases outside the gene matches: 13. CDR1 is LNHDA and CDR2 is SQIVND in the germline V gene (reference sequence). CDR3 sequence reads: CASTGTGTGGLGYGYTF. The CDR3 DNA reads as TGTGCCAGTACCGGAACCGGGACAGGGGGCCTGGGCTATGGCTACACCTTC.

The chain recombines TRBV2 with TRBJ2-7; TRBD2 matches 7 bases. This CDR3 is built from 16 residues. Germline V gene lookup returns CDR1 SNHLY and CDR2 FYNNEI. V lost 6 bases, J lost 0 bases, and 11 bases stayed unmatched. Here the CDR3 DNA reads TGTGCCAGCAGGCCCTCGACCGGGGGGAGCTCCTACGAGCAGTACTTC. This encodes CASRPSTGGSSYEQYF.

The V call is TRBV5-5, the J call TRBJ1-5; D may be TRBD1 (5 bases). The CDR3 is 13 residues long. V lost 3 bases, J lost 8 bases, and 12 bases lay in between. Per the germline V gene, CDR1 is SGHKS and CDR2 is YYEKEE (reference sequence). CDR3 amino acids: CASSWGLGKPQHF. The CDR3 DNA reads TGTGCCAGCAGCTGGGGCCTGGGCAAGCCCCAGCATTTT.

V is TRBV30 and J is TRBJ2-5, with 7 positions matching TRBD1. The CDR3 loop spans 13 amino acids. V shed 4 bases, J shed 1 base, and the junction held 3 bases outside the gene matches. Germline CDR1 is GTSNPN and CDR2 is SVGIG (reference sequence). In nucleotides, the CDR3 is TGTGCCTGGAATCGGGACAGCCAAGAGACCCAGTACTTC. Translating it yields CAWNRDSQETQYF.

The rearrangement links TRBV30 to TRBJ2-3; D is unclear. The CDR3 extends over 11 amino acids. Germline V lookup: CDR1 GTSNPN, CDR2 SVGIG (reference sequence). With 4 bases removed from V and 5 bases from J, the gap between germline ends came to 7 bases. The CDR3 DNA sequence: TGTGCCTGGACCCTAGGAGATACGCAGTATTTT. It yields the protein CAWTLGDTQYF.

As to this clone: The same CDR3 also results from other DNA sequences found in this sample. V gene TRBV5-1 combines with J gene TRBJ2-2, with 7 bases lining up with TRBD2. Trimming removed 0 bases from V and 6 bases from J; junction bases left unmatched: 2. Germline CDR1 reads SGHRS; CDR2 reads YFSETQ. The CDR3 covers 14 residues. CDR3 sequence reads: CASSLDREAGELFF. The CDR3 bases are TGCGCCAGCAGCTTGGACCGGGAGGCCGGGGAGCTGTTTTTT.

This clone came up a few times. V usage is TRBV28 and J usage is TRBJ2-7; 7 nucleotides match TRBD2. CDR3 length equals 14 residues. Germline V lookup: CDR1 MDHEN, CDR2 SYDVKM. V lost 8 bases, J lost 0 bases, and 7 bases stayed unmatched. In nucleotides, the CDR3 is TGTGCCAGCGTGGGAGGGGTAAGCTCCTACGAGCAGTACTTC. The encoded protein is CASVGGVSSYEQYF.

The rearrangement links TRBV11-1 to TRBJ2-5, with TRBD1 identical over 10 bases. J lost 4 bases, V lost 4 bases, and 0 bases had no gene match. Germline CDR1 reads SGHAT; CDR2 reads FQDESV (reference sequence). The CDR3 has 13 amino acids. The CDR3, as DNA: TGTGCCAGCAGCTGGGACAGGGGAGAGACCCAGTACTTC. This codes for CASSWDRGETQYF.

In nucleotides, the CDR3 is TGTGCCAGCAGCGTCGGGGGGACCACTTGGGATACGCAGTATTTT. Its translation is CASSVGGTTWDTQYF. The gene calls are TRBV9 and TRBJ2-3, with TRBD2 matching 7 bases. The CDR3 is 15 amino acids. Germline-derived CDR1 and CDR2 are SGDLS and YYNGEE. V was pared by 2 bases and J by 6 bases, with 9 bases of the junction left unmatched.

The genes are TRBV4-1 and TRBJ2-7; 8 nucleotides agree with TRBD2. The CDR3 loop spans 17 amino acids. V was pared by 4 bases and J by 4 bases, with 15 bases of the junction left unmatched. Germline V gene data show CDR1 as MGHRA and CDR2 as YSYEKL. CDR3 nucleotides: TGCGCCAGCAGCCCGGCGGGACTACCGCGGGGGGTATACGAGCAGTACTTC. As protein: CASSPAGLPRGVYEQYF.

The J gene is TRBJ2-5, the V gene TRBV2; D perhaps matches TRBD2 (5 bases). Trimming stripped 0 bases from V and 9 bases from J, with 8 bases between. The length of the CDR3 is 12 residues. CDR1 is SNHLY and CDR2 is FYNNEI in the germline V gene. The CDR3 region is CASSEAAEAQYF. CDR3 nucleotides: TGTGCCAGCAGTGAAGCGGCGGAGGCCCAGTACTTC.

The chain uses TRBV29-1 and TRBJ2-1; 12 bases line up with TRBD2. CDR1 and CDR2 (germline): SQVTM, ANQGSEA. This CDR3 has 15 amino acids. Trimming took 7 bases from V and 4 from J; bases not matched to a gene: 8. CDR3 residues: CSAPGTSGSYNEQFF. CDR3 nucleotide sequence: TGCAGCGCCCCCGGGACTAGCGGGTCTTACAATGAGCAGTTCTTC.

This clone is a singleton in its sample. The V gene is TRBV7-8, the J gene TRBJ2-7; tentatively, D is TRBD1 or TRBD2 (5 bases each). The CDR3 is 15 amino acids. Germline V gene sequence: CDR1 SGHVS, CDR2 FQNEAQ. Trimming shortened V by 5 bases and J by 0 bases, and 14 bases separated the two germline ends. This chain's CDR3 is CASSVLPGRSYEQYF. CDR3 bases: TGTGCCAGCAGCGTCCTGCCGGGACGCTCCTACGAGCAGTACTTC.